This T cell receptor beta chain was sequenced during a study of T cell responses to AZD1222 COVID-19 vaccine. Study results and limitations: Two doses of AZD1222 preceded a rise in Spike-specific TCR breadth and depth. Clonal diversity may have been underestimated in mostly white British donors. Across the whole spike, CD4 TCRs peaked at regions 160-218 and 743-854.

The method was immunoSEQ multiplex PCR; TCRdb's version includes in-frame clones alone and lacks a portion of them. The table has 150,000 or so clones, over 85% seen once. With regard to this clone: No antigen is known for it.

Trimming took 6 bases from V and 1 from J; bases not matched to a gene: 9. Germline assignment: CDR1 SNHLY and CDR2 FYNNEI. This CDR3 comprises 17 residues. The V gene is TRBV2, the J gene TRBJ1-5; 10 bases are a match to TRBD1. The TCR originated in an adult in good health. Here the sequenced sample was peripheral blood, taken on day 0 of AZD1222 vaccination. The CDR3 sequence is CASSKRGTGVSNQPQHF. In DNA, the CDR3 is TGTGCCAGCAGCAAGAGGGGGACAGGGGTGAGCAATCAGCCCCAGCATTTT.